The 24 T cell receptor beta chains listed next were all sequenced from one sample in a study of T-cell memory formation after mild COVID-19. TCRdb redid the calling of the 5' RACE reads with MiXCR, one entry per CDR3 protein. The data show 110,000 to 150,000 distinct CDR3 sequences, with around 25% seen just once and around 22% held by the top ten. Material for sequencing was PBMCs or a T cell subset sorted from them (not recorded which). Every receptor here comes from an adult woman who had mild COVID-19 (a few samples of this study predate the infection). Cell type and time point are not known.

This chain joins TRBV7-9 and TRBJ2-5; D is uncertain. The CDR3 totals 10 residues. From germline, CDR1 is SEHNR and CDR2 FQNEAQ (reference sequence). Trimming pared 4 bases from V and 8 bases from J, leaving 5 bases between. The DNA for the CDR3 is TGTGCCAGCAGCTACGGAACCCAGTACTTC. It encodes CASSYGTQYF.

The CDR3 bases are TGTGCCAGCAGCCAGGGAAGATACGAGCAGTACTTC. Translated, it gives CASSQGRYEQYF. This sequence joins TRBV7-2 and TRBJ2-7; possibly TRBD1 for D (5 bases). Trimming pared 5 bases from V and 4 bases from J, leaving 9 bases between. Germline CDR1 and CDR2: SGHTA and FQGNSA. The CDR3 is 12 amino acids.

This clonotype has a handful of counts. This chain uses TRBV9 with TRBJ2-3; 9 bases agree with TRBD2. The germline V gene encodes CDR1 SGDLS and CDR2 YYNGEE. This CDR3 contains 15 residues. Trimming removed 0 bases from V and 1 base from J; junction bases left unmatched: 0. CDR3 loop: CASSVGLAGTDTQYF. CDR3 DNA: TGTGCCAGCAGCGTAGGACTAGCGGGCACAGATACGCAGTATTTT.

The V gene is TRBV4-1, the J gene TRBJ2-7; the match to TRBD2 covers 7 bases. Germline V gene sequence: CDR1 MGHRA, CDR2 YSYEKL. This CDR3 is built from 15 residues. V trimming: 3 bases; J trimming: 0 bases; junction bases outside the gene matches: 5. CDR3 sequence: CASSHGLGSSYEQYF. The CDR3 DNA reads TGCGCCAGCAGCCACGGACTAGGGAGCTCCTACGAGCAGTACTTC.

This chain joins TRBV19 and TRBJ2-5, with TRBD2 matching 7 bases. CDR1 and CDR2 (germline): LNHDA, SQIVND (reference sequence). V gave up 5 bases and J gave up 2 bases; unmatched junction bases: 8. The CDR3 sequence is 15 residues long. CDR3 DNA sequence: TGTGCCAGTAGTTATTCGGGGGGAGAACAAGAGACCCAGTACTTC. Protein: CASSYSGGEQETQYF.

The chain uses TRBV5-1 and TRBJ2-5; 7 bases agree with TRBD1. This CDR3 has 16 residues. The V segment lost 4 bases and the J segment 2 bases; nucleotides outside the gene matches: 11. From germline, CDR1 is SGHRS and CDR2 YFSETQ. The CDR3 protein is CASSPLLSRGQETQYF. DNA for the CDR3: TGCGCCAGCAGCCCCCTTCTGAGCAGGGGGCAAGAGACCCAGTACTTC.

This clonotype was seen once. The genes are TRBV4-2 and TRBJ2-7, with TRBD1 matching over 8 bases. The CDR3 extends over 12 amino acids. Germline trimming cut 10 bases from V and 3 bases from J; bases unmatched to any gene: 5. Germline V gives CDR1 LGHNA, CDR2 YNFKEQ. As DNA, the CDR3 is TGTGCCACCGCGACAGGGGTCTACGAGCAGTACTTC. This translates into CATATGVYEQYF.

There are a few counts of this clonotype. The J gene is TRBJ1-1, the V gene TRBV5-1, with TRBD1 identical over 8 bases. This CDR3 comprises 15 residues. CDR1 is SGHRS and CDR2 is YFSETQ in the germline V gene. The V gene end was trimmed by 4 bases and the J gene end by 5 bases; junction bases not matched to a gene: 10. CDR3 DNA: TGCGCCAGCAGCCCGAGACAGGGGATGGAGACTGAAGCTTTCTTT. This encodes CASSPRQGMETEAFF. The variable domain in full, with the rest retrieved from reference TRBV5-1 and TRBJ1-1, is KAGVTQTPRYLIKTRGQQVTLSCSPISGHRSVSWYQQTPGQGLQFLFEYFSETQRNKGNFPGRFSGRQFSNSRSEMNVSTLELGDSALYLCASSPRQGMETEAFFGQGTRLTVV.

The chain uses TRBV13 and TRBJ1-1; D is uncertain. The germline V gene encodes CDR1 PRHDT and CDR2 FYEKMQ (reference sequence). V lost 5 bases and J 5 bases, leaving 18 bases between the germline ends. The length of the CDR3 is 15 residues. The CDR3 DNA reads TGTGCCAGCAGCCGTTACGCAGGCCCTGGGACTGAAGCTTTCTTT. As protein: CASSRYAGPGTEAFF.

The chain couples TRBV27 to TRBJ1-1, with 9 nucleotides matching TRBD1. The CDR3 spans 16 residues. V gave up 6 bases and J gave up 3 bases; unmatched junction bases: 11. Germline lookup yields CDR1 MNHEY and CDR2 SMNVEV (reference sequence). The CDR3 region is CASRMGQGDGYTEAFF. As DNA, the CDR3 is TGTGCCAGCAGGATGGGACAGGGAGACGGGTACACTGAAGCTTTCTTT.

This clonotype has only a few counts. The CDR3 loop reads CASSGTLAGGPTDTQYF. CDR3 nucleotides: TGTGCCAGCAGCGGGACACTAGCGGGAGGACCCACAGATACGCAGTATTTT. The chain recombines TRBV7-2 with TRBJ2-3, with 12 bases fitting TRBD2. Germline V gene sequence: CDR1 SGHTA, CDR2 FQGNSA. The length of the CDR3 is 17 residues. V was pared by 5 bases and J by 2 bases, with 8 bases of the junction left unmatched.

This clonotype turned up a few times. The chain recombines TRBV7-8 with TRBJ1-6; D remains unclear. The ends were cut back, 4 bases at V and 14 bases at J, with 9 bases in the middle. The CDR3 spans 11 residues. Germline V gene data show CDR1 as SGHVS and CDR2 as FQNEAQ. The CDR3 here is CASSSDGTLHF. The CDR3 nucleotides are TGTGCCAGCAGCTCCGACGGGACCCTCCACTTT.

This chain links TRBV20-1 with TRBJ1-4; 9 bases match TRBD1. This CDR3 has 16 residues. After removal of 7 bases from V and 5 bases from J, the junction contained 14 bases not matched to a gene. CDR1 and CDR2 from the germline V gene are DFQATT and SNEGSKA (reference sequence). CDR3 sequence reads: CSVPVGTGPQNEKLFF. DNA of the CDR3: TGCAGTGTACCCGTCGGGACAGGGCCCCAAAATGAAAAACTGTTTTTT.

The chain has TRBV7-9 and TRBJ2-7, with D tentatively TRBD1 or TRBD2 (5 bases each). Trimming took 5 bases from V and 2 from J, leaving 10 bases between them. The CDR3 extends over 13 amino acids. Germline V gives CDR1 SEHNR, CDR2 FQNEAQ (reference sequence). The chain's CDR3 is CASSQGDTYEQYF. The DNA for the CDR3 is TGTGCCAGCAGCCAGGGAGATACCTACGAGCAGTACTTC.

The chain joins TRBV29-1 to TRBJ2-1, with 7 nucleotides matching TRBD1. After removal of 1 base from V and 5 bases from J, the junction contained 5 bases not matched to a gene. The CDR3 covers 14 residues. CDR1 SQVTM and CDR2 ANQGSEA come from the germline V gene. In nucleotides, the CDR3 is TGCAGCGTTGAAGGTGACAGGGTCGACAATGAGCAGTTCTTC. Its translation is CSVEGDRVDNEQFF.

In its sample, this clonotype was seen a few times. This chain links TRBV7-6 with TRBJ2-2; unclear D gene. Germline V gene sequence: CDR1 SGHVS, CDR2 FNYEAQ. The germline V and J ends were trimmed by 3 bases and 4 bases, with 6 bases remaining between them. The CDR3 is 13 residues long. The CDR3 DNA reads TGTGCCAGCAGCTTCGACTTCACCGGGGAGCTGTTTTTT. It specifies CASSFDFTGELFF.

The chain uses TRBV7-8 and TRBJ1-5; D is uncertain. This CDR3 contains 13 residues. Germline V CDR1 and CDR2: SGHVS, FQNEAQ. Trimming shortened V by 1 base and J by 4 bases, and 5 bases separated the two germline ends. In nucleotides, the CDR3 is TGTGCCAGCAGCTTAGGCAGAAATCAGCCCCAGCATTTT. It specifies CASSLGRNQPQHF.

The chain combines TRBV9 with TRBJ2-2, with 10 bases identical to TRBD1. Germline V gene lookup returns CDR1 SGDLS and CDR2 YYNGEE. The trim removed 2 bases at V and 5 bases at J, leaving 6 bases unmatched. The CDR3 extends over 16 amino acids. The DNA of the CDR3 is TGTGCCAGCAGCGTTCCCCGGACAGGGGGAACCGGGGAGCTGTTTTTT. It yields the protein CASSVPRTGGTGELFF. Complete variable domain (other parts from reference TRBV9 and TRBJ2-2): DSGVTQTPKHLITATGQRVTLRCSPRSGDLSVYWYQQSLDQGLQFLIQYYNGEERAKGNILERFSAQQFPDLHSELNLSSLELGDSALYFCASSVPRTGGTGELFFGEGSRLTVL.

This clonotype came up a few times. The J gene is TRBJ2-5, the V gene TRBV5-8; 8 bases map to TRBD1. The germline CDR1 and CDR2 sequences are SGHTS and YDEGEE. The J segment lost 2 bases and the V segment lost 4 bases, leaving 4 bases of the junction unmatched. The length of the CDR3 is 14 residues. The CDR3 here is CASSGNRGQETQYF. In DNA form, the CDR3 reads TGTGCCAGCAGCGGAAACAGGGGGCAAGAGACCCAGTACTTC. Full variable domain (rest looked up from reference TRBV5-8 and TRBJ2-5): EAGVTQSPTHLIKTRGQQATLRCSPISGHTSVYWYQQALGLGLQFLLWYDEGEERNRGNFPPRFSGRQFPNYSSELNVNALELEDSALYLCASSGNRGQETQYFGPGTRLLVL.

The CDR3 protein is CASSLTRRANTEAFF. The CDR3 nucleotides are TGTGCCAGCAGCTTAACGAGACGAGCTAACACTGAAGCTTTCTTT. The chain uses TRBV7-3 and TRBJ1-1; no clear D gene. With 0 bases removed from V and 2 bases from J, the gap between germline ends came to 10 bases. The germline V gene encodes CDR1 SGHTA and CDR2 FQGTGA. This CDR3 has 15 amino acids.

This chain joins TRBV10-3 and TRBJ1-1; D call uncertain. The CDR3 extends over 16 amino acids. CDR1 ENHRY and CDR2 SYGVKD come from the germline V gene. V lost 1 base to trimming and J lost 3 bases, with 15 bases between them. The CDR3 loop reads CAISELDFLEDTEAFF. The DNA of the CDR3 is TGTGCCATCAGTGAGTTGGACTTTTTGGAGGACACTGAAGCTTTCTTT.

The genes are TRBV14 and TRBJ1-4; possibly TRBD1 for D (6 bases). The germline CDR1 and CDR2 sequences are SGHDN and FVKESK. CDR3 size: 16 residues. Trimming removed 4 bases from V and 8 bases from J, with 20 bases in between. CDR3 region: CASSPAVWGQREKLFF. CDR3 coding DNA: TGTGCCAGCAGCCCCGCTGTATGGGGGCAGAGGGAAAAACTGTTTTTT.

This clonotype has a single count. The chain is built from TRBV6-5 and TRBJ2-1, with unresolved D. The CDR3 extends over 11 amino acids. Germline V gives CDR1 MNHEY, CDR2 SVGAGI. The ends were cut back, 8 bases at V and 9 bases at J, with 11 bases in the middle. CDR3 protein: CASGPRGEQFF. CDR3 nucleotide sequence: TGTGCCAGCGGCCCGCGTGGTGAGCAGTTCTTC.

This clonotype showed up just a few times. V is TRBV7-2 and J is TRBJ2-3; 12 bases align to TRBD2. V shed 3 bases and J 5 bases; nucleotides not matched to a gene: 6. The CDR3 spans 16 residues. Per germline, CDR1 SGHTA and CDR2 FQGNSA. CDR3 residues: CASSLAGLAGIDTQYF. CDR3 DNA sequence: TGTGCCAGCAGCTTGGCGGGACTAGCGGGTATAGATACGCAGTATTTT.